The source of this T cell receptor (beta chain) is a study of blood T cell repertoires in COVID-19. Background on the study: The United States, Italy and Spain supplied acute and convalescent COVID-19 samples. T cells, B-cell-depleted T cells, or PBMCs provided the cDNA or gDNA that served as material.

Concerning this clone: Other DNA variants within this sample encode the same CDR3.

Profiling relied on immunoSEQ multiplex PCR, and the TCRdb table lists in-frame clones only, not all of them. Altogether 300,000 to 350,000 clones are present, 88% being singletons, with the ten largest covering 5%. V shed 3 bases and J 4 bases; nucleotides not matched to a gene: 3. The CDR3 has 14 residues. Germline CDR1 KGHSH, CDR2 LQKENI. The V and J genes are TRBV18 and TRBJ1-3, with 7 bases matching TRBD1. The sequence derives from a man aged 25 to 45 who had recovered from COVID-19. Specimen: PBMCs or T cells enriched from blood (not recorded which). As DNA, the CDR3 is TGTGCCAGCTCACCCGGGACAGCCGGAAACACCATATATTTT. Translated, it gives CASSPGTAGNTIYF.